This T cell receptor beta chain was observed in a study of shared clonotypes between healthy human individuals. Assay: immunoSEQ multiplex PCR; the TCRdb copy retains only in-frame clones and omits some. The sample includes around 2,000,000 clones, about 95% of them seen just once. V lost 3 bases, J lost 0 bases, and 27 bases lay in between. Per the germline V gene, CDR1 is MDHEN and CDR2 is SYDVKM. CDR3 length: 21 amino acids. CD45RO negativity and positive selection for CCR7 defined naive CD8 cells, a population that excluded terminally differentiated effector memory CD45RA+ cells. The sequencing input was naive CD8+ T cells sorted from blood. The chain joins TRBV28 to TRBJ1-3, with D perhaps matching TRBD1 (5 bases). The TCR originated in a man aged 18-30 years in good health. CDR3 in DNA: TGTGCCAGCAGTTTTGAAGGAATCCGGGACCTAACCTCGGACTCTGGAAACACCATATATTTT. Its protein is CASSFEGIRDLTSDSGNTIYF.